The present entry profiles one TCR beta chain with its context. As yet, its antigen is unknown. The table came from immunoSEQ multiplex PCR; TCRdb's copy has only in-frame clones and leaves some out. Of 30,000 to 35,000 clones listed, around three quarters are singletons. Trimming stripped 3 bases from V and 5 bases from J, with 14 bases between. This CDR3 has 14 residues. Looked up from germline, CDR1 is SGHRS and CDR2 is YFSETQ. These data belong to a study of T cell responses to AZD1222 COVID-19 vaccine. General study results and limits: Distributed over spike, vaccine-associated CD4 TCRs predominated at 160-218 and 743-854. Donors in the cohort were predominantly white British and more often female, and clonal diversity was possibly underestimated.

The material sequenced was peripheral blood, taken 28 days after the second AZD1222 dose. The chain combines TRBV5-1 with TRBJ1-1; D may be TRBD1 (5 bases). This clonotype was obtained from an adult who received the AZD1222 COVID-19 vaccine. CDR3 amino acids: CASSSQGDGTEAFF. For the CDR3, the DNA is TGCGCCAGCAGCTCTCAAGGGGATGGGACTGAAGCTTTCTTT.